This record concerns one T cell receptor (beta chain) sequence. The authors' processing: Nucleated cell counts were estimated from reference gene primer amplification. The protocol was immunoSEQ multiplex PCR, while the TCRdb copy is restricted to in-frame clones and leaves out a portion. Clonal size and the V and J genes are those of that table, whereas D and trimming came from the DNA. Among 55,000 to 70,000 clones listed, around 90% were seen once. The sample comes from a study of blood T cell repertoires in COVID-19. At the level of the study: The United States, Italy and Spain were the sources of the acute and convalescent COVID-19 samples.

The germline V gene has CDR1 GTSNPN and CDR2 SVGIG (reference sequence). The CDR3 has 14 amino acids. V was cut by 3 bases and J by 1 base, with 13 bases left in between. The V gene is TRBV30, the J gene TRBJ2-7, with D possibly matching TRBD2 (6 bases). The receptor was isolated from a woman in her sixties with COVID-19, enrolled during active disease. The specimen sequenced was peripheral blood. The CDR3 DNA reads TGTGCCTGGAGACGGAGTGGGGGGTCCTACGAGCAGTACTTC. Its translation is CAWRRSGGSYEQYF. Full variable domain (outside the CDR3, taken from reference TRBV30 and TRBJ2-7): SQTIHQWPATLVQPVGSPLSLECTVEGTSNPNLYWYRQAAGRGLQLLFYSVGIGQISSEVPQNLSASRPQDRQFILSSKKLLLSDSGFYLCAWRRSGGSYEQYFGPGTRLTVT.